This T cell receptor (beta chain) was captured in a study of blood T cell repertoires in COVID-19. Whole-study context: The United States, Italy and Spain supplied acute and convalescent COVID-19 samples. The analysed material was cDNA or gDNA that came from T cells, B-cell-depleted T cells, or PBMCs.

In the original processing: By means of reference gene primer amplification, nucleated cell counts were estimated. This table comes from immunoSEQ multiplex PCR, and its TCRdb copy is limited to in-frame clones, with some not included. The D gene and trimming were derived from the DNA, and the V and J assignments and clone size from that table. The data show 150,000 to 200,000 clones, around nine tenths seen once. This CDR3 is 14 amino acids long. V was clipped by 0 bases and J by 2 bases, with 8 bases between them. Germline V CDR1 and CDR2: SGHNT, YYREEE (reference sequence). Input material: peripheral blood. The chain carries TRBV5-4 and TRBJ2-5, with D unresolved. This TCR was recovered from a man in his forties with active or convalescent COVID-19. The CDR3 DNA sequence: TGTGCCAGCAGCTTGGACGGTGATCAAGAGACCCAGTACTTC. It codes for CASSLDGDQETQYF.